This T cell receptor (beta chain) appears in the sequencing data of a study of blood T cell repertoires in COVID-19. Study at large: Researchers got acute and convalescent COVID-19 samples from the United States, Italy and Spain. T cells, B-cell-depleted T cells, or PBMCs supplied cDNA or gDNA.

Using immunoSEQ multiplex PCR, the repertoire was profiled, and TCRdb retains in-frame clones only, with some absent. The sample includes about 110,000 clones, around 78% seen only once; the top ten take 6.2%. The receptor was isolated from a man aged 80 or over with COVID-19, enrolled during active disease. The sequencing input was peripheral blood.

The CDR3 loop is CASGKLAGTDTQYF. The CDR3 DNA is TGTGCCAGCGGGAAACTAGCGGGAACAGATACGCAGTATTTT. V and J are TRBV27 and TRBJ2-3, with 10 nucleotides matching TRBD2. The germline CDR1 and CDR2 sequences are MNHEY and SMNVEV (reference sequence). The CDR3 length is 14 residues. J was trimmed by 3 bases and V by 8 bases; bases with no gene match: 5.